The rows below give T cell receptor beta chains drawn from one sample of a study of blood T cell repertoires in COVID-19. The protocol was immunoSEQ multiplex PCR, while the TCRdb copy is restricted to in-frame clones and leaves out a portion. The sample holds 150,000 to 200,000 clones, roughly nine tenths seen once. Sequencing was carried out using PBMCs or T cells enriched from blood (not recorded which). All receptors come from a woman aged 40 to 50 in a cohort exposed to, infected with or recovered from COVID-19 (not recorded which). The CDR3 runs from the conserved cysteine through the conserved F or W. A D gene is named only where the DNA matches it firmly. Clone size is stated in some rows and not others, as once, few, many or a class when expanded.

v_gene,j_gene,abundance,d_gene,CDR3aa,CDR3nt
TRBV5-5,TRBJ2-2,-,-,CASSPRVSQTGELFF,TGTGCCAGCAGCCCCCGCGTCTCTCAAACCGGGGAGCTGTTTTTT
TRBV18,TRBJ1-2,-,-,CASSPRENDGYTF,TGTGCCAGCTCACCACGCGAAAACGATGGCTACACCTTC
TRBV19,TRBJ2-1,-,TRBD2,CAATSGGNEQFF,TGTGCCGCCACCTCGGGGGGCAATGAGCAGTTCTTC
TRBV28,TRBJ1-2,-,-,CASSTTRYGYTF,TGTGCCAGCAGCACGACTCGTTATGGCTACACCTTC
TRBV7-9,TRBJ1-1,-,-,CASSTFGVRGTEAFF,TGTGCCAGCAGCACCTTCGGGGTCCGCGGCACTGAAGCTTTCTTT
TRBV5-1,TRBJ2-1,-,TRBD1,CASSEGQGYNEQFF,TGCGCCAGCAGCGAGGGACAGGGTTACAATGAGCAGTTCTTC
TRBV2,TRBJ1-2,once,-,CASSPAGSPVTYGYTF,TGTGCCAGCAGCCCAGCCGGGTCCCCCGTGACCTATGGCTACACCTTC
TRBV7-8,TRBJ2-3,-,TRBD2,CASSLVTSGRIDTQYF,TGTGCCAGCAGCTTAGTTACTAGCGGGAGGATAGATACGCAGTATTTT
TRBV10-3,TRBJ1-5,few,-,CAISESRESQPQHF,TGTGCCATCAGTGAGTCGAGGGAGTCGCAGCCCCAGCATTTT
TRBV19,TRBJ2-1,-,-,CASSMWGRGYNEQFF,TGTGCCAGTAGTATGTGGGGAAGGGGCTACAATGAGCAGTTCTTC
TRBV5-6,TRBJ1-2,once,TRBD1,CASSKRQGYHAYGYTF,TGTGCCAGCAGCAAAAGACAGGGTTACCATGCGTATGGCTACACCTTC
TRBV27,TRBJ2-1,-,TRBD2,CASSLGTSLNNEQFF,TGTGCCAGCAGTCTCGGGACTAGCTTGAACAATGAGCAGTTCTTC
TRBV15,TRBJ2-7,-,TRBD2,CATSRDLGLAGYEQYF,TGTGCCACCAGCAGAGATCTCGGACTAGCGGGTTACGAGCAGTACTTC
TRBV3-1/TRBV3-2,TRBJ2-5,once,TRBD2,CASSQDRRAGGKETQYF,TGTGCCAGCAGCCAAGATCGGCGAGCGGGGGGTAAAGAGACCCAGTACTTC
TRBV5-1,TRBJ2-5,-,-,CASSAGQIQETQYF,TGCGCCAGCAGCGCGGGACAGATTCAAGAGACCCAGTACTTC
TRBV2,TRBJ1-6,-,-,CASLGQGTSPLHF,TGTGCCAGCCTCGGCCAGGGGACCTCACCCCTCCACTTT
TRBV19,TRBJ2-2,-,TRBD1,CASSMNRGPTGELFF,TGTGCCAGTAGTATGAACAGGGGCCCGACCGGGGAGCTGTTTTTT
TRBV4-1,TRBJ1-6,-,-,CASSQEPGQRNSPLHF,TGCGCCAGCAGCCAAGAGCCAGGACAGAGAAATTCACCCCTCCACTTT
TRBV15,TRBJ1-4,few,TRBD1,CATSSQGQPNEKLFF,TGTGCCACCAGCAGTCAGGGACAGCCTAATGAAAAACTGTTTTTT
TRBV4-2,TRBJ2-7,-,TRBD2,CASSQQRLAGASIQYEQYF,TGTGCCAGCAGCCAACAACGACTAGCGGGAGCGAGCATACAATACGAGCAGTACTTC
TRBV5-1,TRBJ2-5,-,TRBD1,CASSMDRVGETQYF,TGCGCCAGCAGCATGGACAGGGTGGGAGAGACCCAGTACTTC
TRBV7-9,TRBJ1-1,-,TRBD1,CASSIRGQLNTEAFF,TGTGCCAGCAGCATCCGGGGACAGCTGAACACTGAAGCTTTCTTT
TRBV13,TRBJ2-4,once,TRBD2,CASSTLAGGPTIQYF,TGTGCCAGCAGCACCCTAGCGGGGGGGCCGACCATTCAGTACTTC
TRBV10-3,TRBJ2-1,-,TRBD2,CAIAGTSVYNEQFF,TGTGCCATCGCTGGGACTAGCGTCTACAATGAGCAGTTCTTC
TRBV28,TRBJ1-5,-,TRBD1,CASLPPGQLNQPQHF,TGTGCCAGTTTGCCGCCGGGACAGCTCAATCAGCCCCAGCATTTT
TRBV2,TRBJ1-5,-,TRBD1,CAMGAGGKRGNQPQHF,TGTGCCATGGGAGCAGGGGGCAAGAGGGGGAATCAGCCCCAGCATTTT
TRBV7-9,TRBJ1-6,-,-,CASSLARGLGGSPLHF,TGTGCCAGCAGCTTAGCGCGAGGACTTGGTGGTTCACCCCTCCACTTT
TRBV5-1,TRBJ2-1,-,TRBD2,CASRLAGGLNEQFF,TGCGCCAGCAGACTAGCGGGGGGCCTCAATGAGCAGTTCTTC
TRBV9,TRBJ2-2,-,-,CASNQAGIANTGELFF,TGTGCCAGCAATCAGGCAGGCATTGCGAACACCGGGGAGCTGTTTTTT
TRBV12-3/TRBV12-4,TRBJ1-2,-,-,CASSLAVRAGYTF,TGTGCCAGCAGTTTAGCGGTCAGGGCTGGCTACACCTTC
TRBV19,TRBJ1-2,-,TRBD1,CASSPGQANYGYTF,TGTGCCAGTAGCCCCGGACAGGCTAACTATGGCTACACCTTC
TRBV27,TRBJ1-2,-,TRBD1,CASRPKGDRGYYGYTF,TGTGCCAGCAGGCCCAAGGGAGACAGGGGGTACTATGGCTACACCTTC
TRBV10-1,TRBJ2-5,once,-,CASSRIGVCRETQYF,TGCGCCAGCAGTCGAATCGGGGTTTGTAGGGAGACCCAGTACTTC
TRBV4-3,TRBJ1-2,-,TRBD1,CASSPDRGSYGYTF,TGCGCCAGCAGCCCCGACAGGGGCAGCTATGGCTACACCTTC
TRBV6-5,TRBJ1-2,-,-,CATLASQLNYGYTF,TGTGCCACCCTAGCAAGCCAGCTTAACTATGGCTACACCTTC
TRBV28,TRBJ1-1,-,-,CASSSAGYMNTEAFF,TGTGCCAGCAGTTCGGCGGGGTATATGAACACTGAAGCTTTCTTT
TRBV6-1,TRBJ2-7,-,-,CASSEALGGGRSSEQYF,TGTGCCAGCAGTGAAGCGTTGGGGGGGGGCCGCTCTAGCGAGCAGTACTTC
TRBV19,TRBJ2-5,-,-,CASSIVGPQETQYF,TGTGCCAGTAGTATTGTTGGCCCTCAAGAGACCCAGTACTTC
TRBV11-3,TRBJ2-7,-,-,CASSSSGHGREQYF,TGTGCCAGCAGCTCATCGGGACATGGCAGGGAGCAGTACTTC
TRBV5-1,TRBJ1-2,few,-,CASSLKQGHGYTF,TGCGCCAGCAGCTTGAAACAGGGCCATGGCTACACCTTC
TRBV7-9,TRBJ1-1,-,-,CASSFFGENTEAFF,TGTGCCAGCAGCTTTTTTGGAGAGAACACTGAAGCTTTCTTT
TRBV28,TRBJ2-1,-,-,CASSLQRERFNEQFF,TGTGCCAGCAGTTTACAACGCGAGAGATTCAATGAGCAGTTCTTC
TRBV6-1,TRBJ2-1,-,TRBD2,CASSEGLAGGGYYNEQFF,TGTGCCAGCAGTGAAGGACTAGCGGGAGGGGGGTACTACAATGAGCAGTTCTTC
TRBV9,TRBJ1-4,-,TRBD1,CASSAPDRGGEKLFF,TGTGCCAGCAGCGCGCCGGACAGGGGCGGAGAAAAACTGTTTTTT
TRBV2,TRBJ2-1,-,-,CASSVSQRQDYNEQFF,TGTGCCAGCAGTGTCTCTCAGCGGCAAGATTACAATGAGCAGTTCTTC
TRBV9,TRBJ2-3,-,TRBD2,CASSVVPSGTTDTQYF,TGTGCCAGCAGCGTAGTGCCTAGCGGGACCACAGATACGCAGTATTTT
TRBV11-3,TRBJ2-7,-,TRBD2,CASSLYGTSGTYEQYF,TGTGCCAGCAGCTTATACGGGACTAGCGGGACTTACGAGCAGTACTTC
TRBV11-2,TRBJ2-7,-,-,CASSLPPGTYEQYF,TGTGCCAGCAGCTTACCACCCGGGACCTACGAGCAGTACTTC
TRBV4-1,TRBJ2-5,-,-,CASSQMEGGQETQYF,TGCGCCAGCAGCCAAATGGAGGGCGGCCAAGAGACCCAGTACTTC
TRBV6-1,TRBJ1-5,-,-,CASSDRRGTGGNQPQHF,TGTGCCAGCAGTGACCGAAGAGGGACTGGCGGCAATCAGCCCCAGCATTTT
TRBV10-2,TRBJ2-1,-,TRBD2,CASSESGTSDDEQFF,TGCGCCAGCAGTGAGTCGGGGACTAGCGATGATGAGCAGTTCTTC
TRBV19,TRBJ2-3,-,-,CASSSAGQGDTQYF,TGTGCCAGTAGTTCCGCGGGGCAGGGAGATACGCAGTATTTT
TRBV7-9,TRBJ2-1,-,TRBD1,CASSLIGQGASNEQFF,TGTGCCAGCAGCTTAATCGGACAGGGGGCCTCCAATGAGCAGTTCTTC
TRBV11-3,TRBJ2-2,once,-,CASSLDPVIARSGELFF,TGTGCCAGCAGCTTAGATCCGGTAATAGCGAGGTCCGGGGAGCTGTTTTTT
TRBV4-1,TRBJ2-7,-,-,CASSHAVGAGYEQYF,TGCGCCAGCAGCCATGCTGTTGGGGCGGGGTACGAGCAGTACTTC
TRBV3-1/TRBV3-2,TRBJ2-1,-,-,CASSQVSTYNEQFF,TGTGCCAGCAGCCAAGTATCCACTTACAATGAGCAGTTCTTC